One and the same sample provided the 14 T cell receptor beta chains below, sequenced in a study of response to subunit inactivated influenza vaccine. From the RT-PCR reads, TCRdb called clonotypes with MiXCR, one entry per CDR3 protein. Counted here are around 520,000 distinct CDR3 sequences, about 25% occurring once; the ten biggest clones make up approximately 1.9%. The sample in question was CD4+ T cells sorted from PBMCs, obtained about 5 days after vaccination. The receptor set was obtained from a man aged 50 or older who received an inactivated influenza vaccine.

V gene TRBV4-3 combines with J gene TRBJ2-7; D ambiguous. There are 15 residues in the CDR3. Per the germline V gene, CDR1 is LGHNA and CDR2 is YSLEER. The V end was cut by 0 bases, the J end by 0 bases, with 9 bases between. For the CDR3, the DNA is TGCGCCAGCAGCCAAGACCTATTGAGCTCCTACGAGCAGTACTTC. It specifies CASSQDLLSSYEQYF.

The chain uses TRBV15 and TRBJ1-4, with 7 bases lining up with TRBD1. The V gene end was trimmed by 3 bases and the J gene end by 5 bases; junction bases not matched to a gene: 12. This CDR3 has 17 residues. Germline V gene data show CDR1 as LNHNV and CDR2 as YYDKDF (reference sequence). The CDR3 sequence: CATSSGTVDRINEKLFF. CDR3 DNA sequence: TGTGCCACCAGCAGCGGGACAGTCGATCGCATAAATGAAAAACTGTTTTTT.

This chain links TRBV20-1 with TRBJ2-3; 8 nucleotides agree with TRBD2. CDR1 DFQATT and CDR2 SNEGSKA come from the germline V gene (reference sequence). V lost 0 bases, J lost 1 base, and 3 bases stayed unmatched. The length of the CDR3 is 15 residues. The CDR3 nucleotides are TGCAGTGCTAGAGATTCCGGGAGGGGCACAGATACGCAGTATTTT. Its protein product is CSARDSGRGTDTQYF.

The chain links TRBV27 to TRBJ2-1, with 12 bases identical to TRBD2. The germline V gene encodes CDR1 MNHEY and CDR2 SMNVEV (reference sequence). The V and J ends lost 5 bases and 7 bases, in that order; junction bases with no gene match: 12. CDR3 length equals 17 residues. The CDR3 spells CASSPRTSGKVGNEQFF. In DNA form, the CDR3 reads TGTGCCAGCAGTCCCAGGACTAGCGGGAAGGTGGGAAATGAGCAGTTCTTC.

This clonotype was seen only a few times. This chain joins TRBV6-6 and TRBJ2-5, with TRBD2 identical over 7 bases. CDR3 length: 13 residues. V shed 6 bases and J 1 base; nucleotides not matched to a gene: 2. Germline V gives CDR1 MNHNY, CDR2 SVGAGI (reference sequence). CDR3 DNA sequence: TGTGCCAGCAGGGGCGGGAGCCAAGAGACCCAGTACTTC. It is translated as CASRGGSQETQYF.

This clonotype turned up a few times. The J gene is TRBJ1-5, the V gene TRBV12-3 or TRBV12-4, with a weak D call TRBD1 (5 bases). The CDR3 runs to 15 residues. V was cut by 5 bases and J by 7 bases, with 18 bases left in between. CDR3 nucleotide sequence: TGTGCCAGCAGTGCCGGGAGGGGAGGAGGGCAGCCCCAGCATTTT. The encoded protein is CASSAGRGGGQPQHF.

This clonotype was detected a few times. The J gene is TRBJ2-3, the V gene TRBV24-1, with D possibly being TRBD2 (6 bases). Germline loops: CDR1 KGHDR, CDR2 SFDVKD. The CDR3 runs 15 residues. Trimming pared 4 bases from V and 4 bases from J, leaving 14 bases between. The CDR3 DNA sequence: TGTGCCACCAGTGAAAAGACTAGTTCGGCAGATACGCAGTATTTT. As protein: CATSEKTSSADTQYF.

This clonotype was picked up a small number of times. V and J are TRBV7-8 and TRBJ2-7; 10 bases are shared with TRBD2. CDR3 length: 14 residues. V was pared by 5 bases and J by 3 bases, with 4 bases of the junction left unmatched. Germline V gene sequence: CDR1 SGHVS, CDR2 FQNEAQ. CDR3 residues: CASSAGTSVYEQYF. CDR3 coding DNA: TGTGCCAGCAGCGCCGGGACTAGCGTCTACGAGCAGTACTTC. Full variable domain (missing parts from reference TRBV7-8 and TRBJ2-7): GAGVSQSPRYKVAKRGQDVALRCDPISGHVSLFWYQQALGQGPEFLTYFQNEAQLDKSGLPSDRFFAERPEGSVSTLKIQRTQQEDSAVYLCASSAGTSVYEQYFGPGTRLTVT.

This clonotype was observed a few times. The chain has TRBV20-1 and TRBJ1-1; D is unresolved. The germline V gene encodes CDR1 DFQATT and CDR2 SNEGSKA (reference sequence). Between the trimmed V and J ends, which lost 3 bases and 6 bases, there was a span of 8 bases. There are 11 residues in the CDR3. CDR3 nucleotide sequence: TGCAGTGCTAGTGGCGTCGCTGAAGCTTTCTTT. Its translation: CSASGVAEAFF.

J is TRBJ2-5 and V is TRBV20-1, with unresolved D. The CDR3 length is 14 residues. Trimming left V 3 bases short and J 5 bases short, with 16 bases between. From germline, CDR1 is DFQATT and CDR2 SNEGSKA (reference sequence). The CDR3: CSASQRTPRETQYF. The DNA of the CDR3 is TGCAGTGCTAGCCAAAGGACGCCTCGGGAGACCCAGTACTTC.

The V and J genes are TRBV6-1 and TRBJ2-7; possibly TRBD1 for D (6 bases). Germline CDR1 reads MNHNS; CDR2 reads SASEGT. V dropped 9 bases and J dropped 1 base, with 16 bases sitting between them. This CDR3 is built from 14 residues. Here the CDR3 reads CASGAPDSSYEQYF. The CDR3 DNA is TGTGCCAGTGGGGCCCCGGACAGTTCCTACGAGCAGTACTTC.

DNA of the CDR3: TGTGCCATCAGGACCGGGCTCCAGGGAGACTACGAGCAGTACTTC. Translating it yields CAIRTGLQGDYEQYF. The genes are TRBV10-3 and TRBJ2-7, with D perhaps TRBD1 or TRBD2 (5 bases each). CDR1 and CDR2 (germline): ENHRY, SYGVKD. Trimming left V 6 bases short and J 3 bases short, with 18 bases between. The CDR3 runs 15 residues.

This chain joins TRBV5-1 and TRBJ2-1, with TRBD1 matching 8 bases. With 4 bases clipped from V and 6 bases from J, the junction kept 12 bases outside the gene matches. Looked up from germline, CDR1 is SGHRS and CDR2 is YFSETQ. CDR3 length equals 16 residues. CDR3 bases: TGCGCCAGCAGCAAAGCCGGACAGGGCCTCGGCAATGAGCAGTTCTTC. Residues: CASSKAGQGLGNEQFF.

This chain connects TRBV27 to TRBJ1-1; D not certain. Germline CDR1 is MNHEY and CDR2 is SMNVEV (reference sequence). The CDR3 is made up of 14 amino acids. V was pared by 4 bases and J by 5 bases, with 14 bases between. The CDR3 sequence: CASSSTPGRTEAFF. The CDR3 bases are TGTGCCAGCAGTTCCACGCCGGGGAGGACTGAAGCTTTCTTT.